The clone carrying this T cell receptor beta chain was detected ten times or more. The CDR3 covers 16 residues. The V and J ends lost 3 bases and 7 bases respectively, with 19 bases between them. The sample is drawn from a study of early T cells in non-severe SARS-CoV-2 infection. The wider study: Sequencing used unsorted whole-blood bulk RNA, so chains lack pairing.

Molecules of cDNA were individually given unique molecular identifiers that were attached to them. TCRdb redid the calling of the 5' RACE reads with MiXCR, one entry per CDR3 protein. This table has fewer than 85,000 distinct CDR3 sequences, around 10% appearing once. The receptor's source is an adult who was a healthcare worker with PCR-confirmed SARS-CoV-2 infection or an uninfected control (not recorded which). The V gene is TRBV12-3 or TRBV12-4, the J gene TRBJ2-1; D call uncertain. Sequenced here: whole blood, sampled at baseline. The CDR3 here is CASSLPPVNRANEQFF. In nucleotides, the CDR3 is TGTGCCAGCAGTTTGCCGCCAGTCAATAGGGCTAATGAGCAGTTCTTC.